This T cell receptor beta chain came from a study of cytomegalovirus exposure and HLA in healthy donors listed by TCRdb under 2017. Broadly, across the study: According to an earlier analysis of 450 to 650 of the donors, some 180 million T cells yielded 117 million unique TCR beta sequences and 276 Gb of sequence data. About 300 gigabases of sequencing data and tens of millions of unique TCR sequences were included in an early release covering around 650 HLA-typed donors. Among the approximately 430 genotyped donors, around 81% belonged to the genetic ancestry cluster associated with self-reported Caucasian donors. The study aimed to test whether cataloging public T cell receptors could reveal signatures of past pathogen exposure. The study profiled the T cell repertoires of under 850 subjects by immunosequencing and related them to cytomegalovirus serostatus. A separate validation cohort of 100 to 150 different subjects was used in addition to the approximately 670-subject first cohort. To predict cytomegalovirus infection status, the study brought together high-throughput TCR immunosequencing, statistical association of individual TCRs with disease status, and machine learning. A later analysis re-examined previously published TCR beta repertoires from more than 550 donors and added high-resolution HLA genotyping to investigate patterns of TCR occurrence. Rather than using new phenotypic data, the later analysis identified candidate immune exposures from TCR beta sequences and from how often those sequences occurred across donors. In an earlier analysis of several hundred of the donors, high-throughput TCR beta sequencing was used to judge whether each TCR beta V gene segment behaved as functional or pseudogenic. Donor age, sex, ethnicity and CMV serostatus were collected together with the repertoire data. A later genetic analysis used genome-wide SNP genotypes for about 65% of the 666 donors, treating that subset as a discovery cohort. All discovery cohort repertoires had been generated using a single sequencing platform. HLA typing covered class I and class II loci at four-digit resolution. Typing coverage varied by locus: roughly 620-630 donors for A, B, C, DRB1 and DQB1; approximately 520 for DQA1; nearly 610 for DPA1; under 490 for DPB1. About five DR-DQ haplotypes were treated as single units for association and clustering because of strong linkage in the cohort. Among over 350 genotyped donors of the cohort, an average of around 240,000 unique TCR beta nucleotide sequences were sequenced per donor, around 18% of them non-productive. The research as a whole found: A group of highly shared sequence variants was considered likely to be a technical artifact of the sequencing pipeline. In this cohort, only TCR beta chains were sequenced, and detectable features were limited by the absence of alpha or paired-chain data. Roughly uniform sequencing depth across donors was assumed in presence/absence analyses, although this assumption may not hold. In both the original and validation cohorts, the classifier was reported to diagnose cytomegalovirus status with high specificity and sensitivity. In a later analysis, TCR association rates were found to vary across HLA loci, with the most associated TCRs seen for DRB1 alleles and the fewest for HLA-C alleles. In a later genetic analysis, a missense DCLRE1C variant was associated with V-gene and J-gene trimming of TCR beta chains, and the association was replicated in an independent cohort. In a later analysis, HLA-associated TCR beta chains were found to be more clonally expanded and to have lower generation probabilities than equally common non-associated chains. The only immune exposure information available for the cohort was CMV serostatus. According to a later genetic analysis, donors in an Asian-associated ancestry cluster had fewer N-insertions in productive TCRs than the roughly 670-donor mean. The earlier analysis of 587 of the donors excluded roughly 17 rarely observed V segments, including chromosome 9 orphons, because counts were too low. When HLA alleles, especially DR and DQ, strongly co-occurred, TCR associations were difficult to assign to individual alleles. Some IMGT-functional V segments, including TRBV6-2 and TRBV6-3, could not be told apart with the 87-base-pair reads, so those segments were excluded. A later analysis found that most CMV-associated TCR beta chains appeared HLA-restricted, with HLA associations seemingly driven largely by CMV exposure. Because HLA typing was missing for some donors at each locus, association tests included only the typed subset. A further reported finding was that TCR beta sequences accurately predicted the HLA-A and HLA-B alleles for most subjects in the first cohort. The authors suggested that the approach could potentially be generalized to other disease states and immunological phenotypes. Three of the identified cytomegalovirus-associated TCR beta chains were confirmed in vitro to be specific for cytomegalovirus antigens. A later analysis associated about 17,000 TCR beta sequences with specific HLA alleles at a false discovery rate of 0.05. Linkage disequilibrium might explain the correlated functional status among segregating V segments, but an unknown experimental factor could not be excluded. In an earlier analysis of several hundred of the donors, most TCR beta V segments were observed in productive rearrangements about 87% or about 30% of the time, broadly matching IMGT annotations. While some public TCRs were present in many individuals, most TCR sequences turned up only very rarely across donors. In a later analysis, several top co-occurrence clusters were reported to appear linked to parvovirus B19, influenza, CMV and Epstein-Barr virus. A total of fewer than 200 TCR beta chains were listed by the study as associated with cytomegalovirus.

As for this clone: Its binding antigen is unknown. Qualities for individual bases were not recorded, and no much larger clone is one base off.

According to the germline V gene, CDR1 reads SGHAT and CDR2 reads FQNNGV. The cysteine opens and the phenylalanine closes a CDR3 of 14 amino acids. The retained sequence is limited to the CDR3, 42 bases, with the frame set at the first base. Cut back by 2 bases and 4 bases, the V and J ends lie 11 bases apart. The library was made by the immunoSEQ multiplex PCR assay. The multiplex PCR relied on a mix of 60 forward primers for TCR Vbeta segments and 13 reverse primers for TCR Jbeta segments. The CDR3 region of rearranged TCR beta genes was amplified from genomic DNA with a multiplex PCR assay. The Illumina HiSeq System was used to sequence the amplified TCR beta libraries as 87-base-pair reads. The original pipeline was this. Across the 500 to 700 repertoires, a later analysis counted 75 million to 90 million unique TCR beta chains, roughly 11 million of which were shared by at least two donors. A nearest-neighbor algorithm error-corrected the raw reads and collapsed the reads into unique sequences, merging closely related sequences to remove PCR and sequencing errors. V, D and J gene segments were assigned by aligning CDR3 sequences to IMGT reference sequences. For a sequence to be retained, a match of at least six nucleotides to both a V gene segment and a J gene segment was required. Rearrangements were classified as productive when the CDR3 lacked stop codons and remained in frame with V and J, and all other rearrangements were classified as non-productive. CDR3 was defined according to IMGT convention as the region running from the second conserved V-encoded cysteine to the conserved J-encoded phenylalanine. The earlier analysis of 587 of the donors excluded sequences that lacked an unambiguous match to a single V gene segment. In an earlier analysis of approximately 590 of the donors, a V segment was called functional when productive rearrangements were above 56.7%, and segregating when the standard deviation between donors exceeded 5%. To diagnose cytomegalovirus status from the catalog of TCR beta chain sequences, a statistical classification framework was built. In a later analysis, TCR nucleotide sequences were compared against IMGT/GENE-DB human TR gene sequences so that V and J genes could be assigned. Using the TCRdist pipeline, a later analysis assigned CDR3 sequences along with most-parsimonious VDJ recombination scenarios. In a later analysis, each TCR beta chain was defined by its CDR3 amino acid sequence together with its V-gene family, and reads lacking a unique V-gene family were excluded. To address suspected cross-contamination and a sequencing artifact, a later analysis removed 550 to 750 highly shared, low-generation-probability nucleotide sequences. In a later analysis, a clonal expansion index for each public chain was calculated from normalized within-repertoire ranks of inferred template counts. Generation probabilities in a later analysis came from a VDJ recombination model fitted to out-of-frame rearrangements, and those results were checked against IGoR. Hypergeometric tests were used in a later analysis to score TCR-TCR, TCR-HLA and TCR-CMV co-occurrence, with a repertoire-size bias correction applied to the TCR pairs. A later analysis estimated false discovery rates by permuting HLA or CMV assignments 20 times. A later analysis grouped co-occurring TCRs with DBSCAN, adding TCRdist sequence similarity when clustering within HLA-allele-positive subsets. Repertoires with fewer than 30,000 or more than 120,000 public chains, plus five repertoires with anomalous nucleotide sharing, were excluded from co-occurrence clustering. The source is immuneACCESS, and TCRdb retained only in-frame sequences with V and J called. Part of the clones is not carried over; for the studies checked, unresolved V genes explain less than half of this, and the remainder is unexplained. D and trimming come from the DNA, and the V and J calls and clone size come from that table. This sample lists about 250,000 clones; 80% to 90% were detected once. The ten largest clones represent 0.2% to 0.25% of the sample.

The cohort consisted of hundreds of healthy bone marrow donors. Cohort members were all nominally healthy when sampled, although unrecorded immune exposures were likely present. The donor tested CMV seronegative and was one of the 352 seronegative cohort members. Every donor gave a peripheral blood sample, and the peripheral blood mononuclear cells from that sample were used for TCR beta sequencing. The Qiagen DNeasy Blood Extraction Kit was used to extract genomic DNA from the blood cell samples. The V and J genes are TRBV11-2 and TRBJ2-5, with a weak D call of TRBD1 (6 bases match). The origin of this receptor is a girl under 10 years old in good health and CMV-seronegative. The sequencing sample was made of PBMCs. This receptor has the CDR3 CASSLTGQRETQYF. The DNA is TGTGCCAGCAGCTTAACAGGGCAAAGAGAGACCCAGTACTTC. This CDR3, with the reference TRBV11-2 and TRBJ2-5 proteins standing in past its ends, gives the full variable domain EAGVAQSPRYKIIEKRQSVAFWCNPISGHATLYWYQQILGQGPKLLIQFQNNGVVDDSQLPKDRFSAERLKGVDSTLKIQPAKLEDSAVYLCASSLTGQRETQYFGPGTRLLVL.